These 30 T cell receptor beta chains share one sample of origin, sequenced in a study of shared clonotypes between healthy human individuals. Profiled with immunoSEQ multiplex PCR; TCRdb holds only in-frame clones, not every one. The table lists just over 2,000,000 clones, 85% to 95% of them singletons. Input material: naive CD4+ T cells sorted from blood. Subset defined: CD45RA+ positively selected. Receptors originate from a young man in good health.

The chain employs TRBV28 and TRBJ2-6; D is possibly TRBD1 (5 bases). CDR3 size: 17 residues. Germline V gene lookup returns CDR1 MDHEN and CDR2 SYDVKM. The V end was cut by 6 bases, the J end by 1 base, with 16 bases between. CDR3 sequence: CASRLGALPSGANVLTF. In DNA, the CDR3 is TGTGCCAGCAGATTAGGGGCCCTTCCATCTGGGGCCAACGTCCTGACTTTC.

The chain has TRBV27 and TRBJ1-2; the match to TRBD1 covers 7 bases. The CDR3 sequence is 14 residues long. With 8 bases clipped from V and 7 bases from J, the junction kept 13 bases outside the gene matches. Germline CDR1 reads MNHEY; CDR2 reads SMNVEV (reference sequence). The CDR3 nucleotides are TGTGCCAGCGTGAAAAGACAGGGAGTAGGTGGCTACACCTTC. It is translated as CASVKRQGVGGYTF.

In its sample, this clone was seen a few times. The sample has other DNA sequences that encode this CDR3 too. This chain connects TRBV19 to TRBJ2-7, with 7 bases aligning to TRBD1. J gave up 2 bases and V 5 bases, and 6 bases lay outside the gene matches. From germline, CDR1 is LNHDA and CDR2 SQIVND (reference sequence). This CDR3 is built from 14 residues. DNA of the CDR3: TGTGCCAGTAGTCCTCGACAGGGCACCTACGAGCAGTACTTC. Translating it yields CASSPRQGTYEQYF.

This clone was counted a single time. J is TRBJ1-1 and V is TRBV5-1; D might be TRBD1 (6 bases). The CDR3 is made up of 15 amino acids. CDR1 is SGHRS, CDR2 YFSETQ, per germline. The ends were cut back, 0 bases at V and 12 bases at J, with 21 bases in the middle. This CDR3 is CASSLVAPGQLFTFF. Written as DNA, the CDR3 is TGCGCCAGCAGCTTGGTGGCGCCCGGACAGCTTTTCACTTTCTTT.

The chain recombines TRBV9 with TRBJ2-1; 10 nucleotides align to TRBD2. The ends lost 3 bases at V and 9 bases at J; junction bases unmatched: 3. In germline, CDR1 is SGDLS, CDR2 YYNGEE. This CDR3 is built from 13 residues. CDR3 in amino acids: CASSEGLASEQFF. The CDR3 DNA reads TGTGCCAGCAGCGAGGGACTAGCGAGTGAGCAGTTCTTC.

The chain has TRBV27 and TRBJ1-6; D remains ambiguous. CDR1 and CDR2 (germline): MNHEY, SMNVEV (reference sequence). V was cut by 5 bases and J by 0 bases, with 11 bases left in between. The CDR3 spans 16 residues. CDR3 sequence: CASSRRRSSYNSPLHF. CDR3 nucleotides: TGTGCCAGCAGTCGGCGGAGGAGCTCCTATAATTCACCCCTCCACTTT.

For this clone: Additional DNA sequences in this sample encode the identical CDR3. This chain joins TRBV6-5 and TRBJ2-7; maybe TRBD2 (5 bases). V shed 8 bases and J shed 4 bases, with 9 bases lying between them. CDR3 length: 11 residues. Germline V gene data show CDR1 as MNHEY and CDR2 as SVGAGI. CDR3 amino acids: CASRGSYEQYF. The DNA for the CDR3 is TGTGCCAGCCGAGGGTCATACGAGCAGTACTTC.

The CDR3, as DNA: TGTGCCAGCAGCCAAGAGAGGACAGGGGGCGAGGATACGCAGTATTTT. Its protein is CASSQERTGGEDTQYF. The chain couples TRBV14 to TRBJ2-3; TRBD1 aligns across 11 bases. J gave up 6 bases and V 0 bases, and 5 bases lay outside the gene matches. CDR3 length: 16 residues. The germline V gene encodes CDR1 SGHDN and CDR2 FVKESK.

The chain couples TRBV6-5 to TRBJ2-1; D remains unclear. V was trimmed by 2 bases and J by 7 bases, leaving 15 bases between them. Germline V gives CDR1 MNHEY, CDR2 SVGAGI. The CDR3 is made up of 15 amino acids. CDR3 sequence (DNA): TGTGCCAGCAGTTACGACCCCTCTCCGTCGAATGAGCAGTTCTTC. Translated, it gives CASSYDPSPSNEQFF.

This CDR3 reads CASSLDAPTQPQHF. CDR3 sequence (DNA): TGCGCCAGCAGCTTGGACGCTCCCACTCAGCCCCAGCATTTT. The rearrangement links TRBV5-1 to TRBJ1-5; the D is unclear. Per germline, CDR1 SGHRS and CDR2 YFSETQ. The CDR3 is 14 residues long. The germline V and J ends were trimmed by 0 bases and 6 bases, with 10 bases remaining between them.

The J gene is TRBJ1-3, the V gene TRBV28, with D possibly being TRBD1 (6 bases). CDR1 is MDHEN and CDR2 is SYDVKM in the germline V gene. Trimming cost V 4 bases and J 2 bases, with 12 bases left between them. The CDR3 totals 15 residues. This chain's CDR3 is CASSSGQWAGNTIYF. The CDR3 nucleotides read TGTGCCAGCAGTTCCGGACAGTGGGCTGGAAACACCATATATTTT. Together with reference TRBV28 and TRBJ1-3, the CDR3 gives the full variable domain: DVKVTQSSRYLVKRTGEKVFLECVQDMDHENMFWYRQDPGLGLRLIYFSYDVKMKEKGDIPEGYSVSREKKERFSLILESASTNQTSMYLCASSSGQWAGNTIYFGEGSWLTVV.

The chain employs TRBV28 and TRBJ1-1; D unresolved. V lost 2 bases, J lost 4 bases, and 14 bases lay in between. The germline V gene has CDR1 MDHEN and CDR2 SYDVKM. The CDR3 sequence is 15 residues long. CDR3 DNA: TGTGCCAGCAGTTTAACCGTCGGGGTGGGCACTGAAGCTTTCTTT. It specifies CASSLTVGVGTEAFF.

This clone was seen a single time. The chain couples TRBV7-9 to TRBJ2-1; 10 bases map to TRBD2. The CDR3 runs 16 residues. V gave up 5 bases and J gave up 2 bases; unmatched junction bases: 6. Germline lookup yields CDR1 SEHNR and CDR2 FQNEAQ (reference sequence). For the CDR3, the DNA is TGTGCCAGCAGCCGCCCTAGCGGGAGCCCCTACAATGAGCAGTTCTTC. It is translated as CASSRPSGSPYNEQFF.

CDR3 in DNA: TGTGCCAGCAGCGTAAGCGGACTAGCCGCCGCCTACGAGCAGTACTTC. Amino acid sequence: CASSVSGLAAAYEQYF. The chain links TRBV9 to TRBJ2-7; 8 bases align to TRBD2. This CDR3 has 16 residues. With V trimmed by 1 base and J by 2 bases, 8 bases remained unmatched. In germline, CDR1 is SGDLS, CDR2 YYNGEE. The full variable domain, rest sourced from reference TRBV9 and TRBJ2-7, is DSGVTQTPKHLITATGQRVTLRCSPRSGDLSVYWYQQSLDQGLQFLIQYYNGEERAKGNILERFSAQQFPDLHSELNLSSLELGDSALYFCASSVSGLAAAYEQYFGPGTRLTVT.

This clone has only one observation. The chain is built from TRBV7-8 and TRBJ1-6; D is unresolved. Trimming removed 2 bases at V and 0 bases at J, with 8 bases between. This CDR3 spans 16 amino acids. Germline V gene lookup returns CDR1 SGHVS and CDR2 FQNEAQ. Here the CDR3 reads CASSLPASSYNSPLHF. The CDR3 DNA is TGTGCCAGCAGCTTACCCGCGAGCTCCTATAATTCACCCCTCCACTTT.

The V call is TRBV10-3, the J call TRBJ2-1; D may be TRBD1 (6 bases). Trimming removed 6 bases at V and 8 bases at J, with 17 bases between. Per the germline V gene, CDR1 is ENHRY and CDR2 is SYGVKD. CDR3 length: 14 amino acids. CDR3 amino acids: CAISERDKADEQFF. Written as DNA, the CDR3 is TGTGCCATCAGCGAGAGGGACAAGGCGGATGAGCAGTTCTTC.

This rearrangement joins TRBV19 to TRBJ2-2; a weak D match, TRBD2 (7 bases). CDR1 is LNHDA, CDR2 SQIVND, per germline (reference sequence). The CDR3 totals 15 residues. With 7 bases removed from V and 2 bases from J, the gap between germline ends came to 14 bases. CDR3 region: CASMGGTHNTGELFF. Here the CDR3 DNA reads TGTGCCAGTATGGGGGGGACACACAACACCGGGGAGCTGTTTTTT. Full variable domain (missing parts from reference TRBV19 and TRBJ2-2): DGGITQSPKYLFRKEGQNVTLSCEQNLNHDAMYWYRQDPGQGLRLIYYSQIVNDFQKGDIAEGYSVSREKKESFPLTVTSAQKNPTAFYLCASMGGTHNTGELFFGEGSRLTVL.

This rearrangement joins TRBV30 to TRBJ1-2; perhaps TRBD1 as D (6 bases). Looked up from germline, CDR1 is GTSNPN and CDR2 is SVGIG (reference sequence). The length of the CDR3 is 13 residues. The V end lost 2 bases, the J end lost 5 bases, and 12 bases lay between the germline ends. The CDR3 region has the DNA TGTGCCTGGAGTCCTCTTACAGGGTATGGCTACACCTTC. Encoded protein: CAWSPLTGYGYTF.

This clone was observed once. DNA of the CDR3: TGTGCCAGCCACTGGACGGCGAACACTGAAGCTTTCTTT. Translated: CASHWTANTEAFF. The chain uses TRBV6-1 and TRBJ1-1; D ambiguous. Trimming cost V 8 bases and J 1 base, with 11 bases left between them. Germline lookup yields CDR1 MNHNS and CDR2 SASEGT. The CDR3 totals 13 residues.

The genes are TRBV7-9 and TRBJ1-4; D is unclear. Deletions cut 4 bases from V and 3 bases from J, with 12 bases between. The CDR3 extends over 15 amino acids. The germline V gene encodes CDR1 SEHNR and CDR2 FQNEAQ (reference sequence). In DNA form, the CDR3 reads TGTGCCAGCAGCTCCCACCTGTCCTCTAATGAAAAACTGTTTTTT. This translates into CASSSHLSSNEKLFF.

The rearrangement links TRBV6-5 to TRBJ2-7, with 10 bases aligning to TRBD1. Germline CDR1 reads MNHEY; CDR2 reads SVGAGI. The V gene end was trimmed by 5 bases and the J gene end by 7 bases; junction bases not matched to a gene: 11. The CDR3 has 15 amino acids. The CDR3 loop is CASSALGTGAGEQYF. The CDR3 DNA reads as TGTGCCAGCAGTGCCCTAGGGACAGGGGCGGGTGAGCAGTACTTC.

The chain has TRBV30 and TRBJ2-4, with D tentatively TRBD1 or TRBD2 (5 bases each). CDR1 is GTSNPN, CDR2 SVGIG, per germline (reference sequence). The CDR3 covers 16 residues. The V end lost 6 bases, the J end lost 0 bases, and 18 bases lay between the germline ends. The CDR3 nucleotides are TGTGCCTGTTCGGCCCCCGGGACCTTAGCCAAAAACATTCAGTACTTC. Translated, it gives CACSAPGTLAKNIQYF.

The chain combines TRBV5-6 with TRBJ1-2; 7 bases are shared with TRBD1. This CDR3 contains 13 residues. Unmatched junction bases numbered 7, after V lost 3 bases and J lost 8 bases. Germline CDR1 SGHDT, CDR2 YYEEEE. Here the CDR3 DNA reads TGTGCCAGCAGCTCGACAGGGATTCGGGGCTACACCTTC. Protein sequence: CASSSTGIRGYTF.

This clone appeared a single time. V gene TRBV18 combines with J gene TRBJ1-6, with D unclear. The germline gives CDR1 KGHSH, CDR2 LQKENI. CDR3 length: 13 amino acids. The ends were cut back, 2 bases at V and 10 bases at J, with 9 bases in the middle. CDR3 sequence: CASSPVGVSPLHF. The CDR3 nucleotides are TGTGCCAGCTCACCAGTCGGGGTATCACCCCTCCACTTT. The full variable domain, with the rest looked up from reference TRBV18 and TRBJ1-6, is NAGVMQNPRHLVRRRGQEARLRCSPMKGHSHVYWYRQLPEEGLKFMVYLQKENIIDESGMPKERFSAEFPKEGPSILRIQQVVRGDSAAYFCASSPVGVSPLHFGNGTRLTVT.

The chain is built from TRBV6-6 and TRBJ2-5; 8 positions match TRBD2. The J call could be wrong; TRBJ2-7 is a better fit for the DNA end. Germline values: CDR1 MNHNY, CDR2 SVGAGI (reference sequence). The CDR3 has 15 residues. CDR3 in DNA: TGTGCCAGCAGTTACGTTTCGGGAGGGTTCTACGAGCAGTACTTC. Protein product: CASSYVSGGFYEQYF.

Details on this clone: The sample holds other DNA sequences that translate to the same CDR3. The chain has TRBV7-2 and TRBJ2-3, with D unresolved. V gave up 1 base and J gave up 0 bases, with 5 bases separating them. CDR1 and CDR2 from the germline V gene are SGHTA and FQGNSA. This CDR3 has 14 residues. Written as DNA, the CDR3 is TGTGCCAGCAGCTTAGATGGTAGCACAGATACGCAGTATTTT. It translates to CASSLDGSTDTQYF.

The chain couples TRBV29-1 to TRBJ1-4; TRBD1 aligns across 8 bases. Germline trimming cut 7 bases from V and 8 bases from J; bases unmatched to any gene: 6. In germline, CDR1 is SQVTM, CDR2 ANQGSEA. This CDR3 spans 12 amino acids. CDR3 bases: TGCAGCGCCTGGACAGGGAGGGAAAAACTGTTTTTT. This translates into CSAWTGREKLFF. Based on the CDR3 plus reference TRBV29-1 and TRBJ1-4, the full variable domain is SAVISQKPSRDICQRGTSLTIQCQVDSQVTMMFWYRQQPGQSLTLIATANQGSEATYESGFVIDKFPISRPNLTFSTLTVSNMSPEDSSIYLCSAWTGREKLFFGSGTQLSVL.

The V call is TRBV11-3, the J call TRBJ2-3, with 12 bases aligning to TRBD2. The CDR3 extends over 17 amino acids. Germline CDR1 is SGHNT and CDR2 is YENEEA. J lost 5 bases, V lost 1 base, and 7 bases had no gene match. CDR3 residues: CASSLAGRGLAGDTQYF. In DNA, the CDR3 is TGTGCCAGCAGCTTAGCGGGGCGGGGACTAGCGGGAGATACGCAGTATTTT.

This clone appeared once. The chain is built from TRBV6-1 and TRBJ2-1, with 7 bases matching TRBD1. The V gene end was trimmed by 5 bases and the J gene end by 7 bases; junction bases not matched to a gene: 5. CDR3 length: 13 amino acids. Per the germline V gene, CDR1 is MNHNS and CDR2 is SASEGT. The CDR3: CASSLTGLNEQFF. The CDR3 DNA follows: TGTGCCAGCAGTCTGACAGGGCTGAATGAGCAGTTCTTC.

The chain carries TRBV5-1 and TRBJ2-7, with D unresolved. This CDR3 has 13 amino acids. The germline V and J ends were trimmed by 2 bases and 6 bases, with 12 bases remaining between them. Looked up from germline, CDR1 is SGHRS and CDR2 is YFSETQ. CDR3 bases: TGCGCCAGCAGCTTCAACAAAAACAGCGAGCAGTACTTC. Residues: CASSFNKNSEQYF.